This paragraph covers one T cell receptor beta chain sequence. The table came from immunoSEQ multiplex PCR; TCRdb's copy has only in-frame clones and leaves some out. The sample has approximately 100,000 clones; less than 95% are singletons. This sample is drawn from a study of T cell changes during pregnancy in multiple sclerosis. The V gene's germline CDR1 is GTSNPN and CDR2 SVGIG (reference sequence). The CDR3 has 17 residues. V was pared by 0 bases and J by 2 bases, with 7 bases of the junction left unmatched. The starting material was peripheral blood, obtained after pregnancy. The chain joins TRBV30 to TRBJ2-3; 11 nucleotides line up with TRBD2. The clonotype originates from a female donor with multiple sclerosis, enrolled in a pregnancy study. The DNA of the CDR3 is TGTGCCTGGAGTGTCTCCCTAGCGGGGGGCGCCACAGATACGCAGTATTTT. As protein: CAWSVSLAGGATDTQYF.